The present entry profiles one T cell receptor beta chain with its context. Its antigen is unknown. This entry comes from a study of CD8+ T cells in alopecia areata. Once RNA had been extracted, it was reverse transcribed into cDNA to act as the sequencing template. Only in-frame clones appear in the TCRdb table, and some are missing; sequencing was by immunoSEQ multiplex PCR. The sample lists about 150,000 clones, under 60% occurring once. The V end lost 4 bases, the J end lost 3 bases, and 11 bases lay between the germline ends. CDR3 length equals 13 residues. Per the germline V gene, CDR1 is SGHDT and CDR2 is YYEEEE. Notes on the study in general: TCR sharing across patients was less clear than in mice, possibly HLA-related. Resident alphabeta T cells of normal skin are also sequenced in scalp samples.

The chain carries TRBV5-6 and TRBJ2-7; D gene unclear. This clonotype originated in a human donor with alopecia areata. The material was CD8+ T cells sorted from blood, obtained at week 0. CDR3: CASSLLTGYEQYF. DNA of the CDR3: TGTGCCAGCAGCCTACTGACCGGCTACGAGCAGTACTTC.